What follows describes a single T cell receptor (beta chain). Using immunoSEQ multiplex PCR, the repertoire was profiled, and TCRdb retains in-frame clones only, with some absent. The profile shows around 280,000 clones, 86% of them singletons. The CDR3 sequence is 14 residues long. V was trimmed by 0 bases and J by 4 bases, leaving 9 bases between them. Germline CDR1 and CDR2: SGHRS and YFSETQ. The data were obtained in a study of blood T cell repertoires in COVID-19. The TCR was taken from a woman in her 30s who had recovered from COVID-19. Sample: peripheral blood. The chain links TRBV5-1 to TRBJ2-3; TRBD2 is a possible D gene (5 bases). The CDR3 reads CASSLAGIPDTQYF. In DNA form, the CDR3 reads TGCGCCAGCAGCTTGGCGGGGATCCCAGATACGCAGTATTTT.